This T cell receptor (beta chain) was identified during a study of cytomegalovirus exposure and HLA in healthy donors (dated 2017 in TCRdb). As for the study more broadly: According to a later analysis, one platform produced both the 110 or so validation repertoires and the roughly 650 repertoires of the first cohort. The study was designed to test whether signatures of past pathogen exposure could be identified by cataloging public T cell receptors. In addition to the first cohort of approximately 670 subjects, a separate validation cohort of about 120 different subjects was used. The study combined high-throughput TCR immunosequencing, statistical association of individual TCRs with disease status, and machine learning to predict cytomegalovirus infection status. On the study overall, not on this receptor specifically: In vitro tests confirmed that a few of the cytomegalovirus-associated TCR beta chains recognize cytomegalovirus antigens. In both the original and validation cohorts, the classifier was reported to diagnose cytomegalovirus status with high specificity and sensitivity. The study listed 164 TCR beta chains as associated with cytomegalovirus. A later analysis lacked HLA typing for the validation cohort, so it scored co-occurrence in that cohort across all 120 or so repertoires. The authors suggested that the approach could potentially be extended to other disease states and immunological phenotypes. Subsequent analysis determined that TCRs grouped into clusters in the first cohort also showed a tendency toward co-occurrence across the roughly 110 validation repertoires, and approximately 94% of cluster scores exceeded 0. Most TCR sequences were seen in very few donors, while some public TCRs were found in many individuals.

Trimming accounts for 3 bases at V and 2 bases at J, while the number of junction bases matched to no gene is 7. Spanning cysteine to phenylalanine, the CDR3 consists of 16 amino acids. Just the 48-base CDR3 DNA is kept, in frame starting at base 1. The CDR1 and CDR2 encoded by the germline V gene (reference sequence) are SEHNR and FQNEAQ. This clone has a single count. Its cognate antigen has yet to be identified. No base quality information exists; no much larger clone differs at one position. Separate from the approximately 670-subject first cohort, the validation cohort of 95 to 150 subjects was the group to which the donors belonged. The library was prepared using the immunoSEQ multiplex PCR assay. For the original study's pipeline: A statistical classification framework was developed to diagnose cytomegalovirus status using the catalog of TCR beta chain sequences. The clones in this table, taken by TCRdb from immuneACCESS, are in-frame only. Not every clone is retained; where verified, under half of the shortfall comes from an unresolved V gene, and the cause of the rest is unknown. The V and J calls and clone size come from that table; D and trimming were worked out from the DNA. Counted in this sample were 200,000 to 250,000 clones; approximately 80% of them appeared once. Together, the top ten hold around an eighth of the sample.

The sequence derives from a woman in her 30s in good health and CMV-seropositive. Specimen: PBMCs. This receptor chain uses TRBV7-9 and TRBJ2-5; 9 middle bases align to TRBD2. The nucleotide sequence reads TGTGCCAGCAGCTTTTTAGGGACTAGCCTACAAGAGACCCAGTACTTC. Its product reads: CASSFLGTSLQETQYF. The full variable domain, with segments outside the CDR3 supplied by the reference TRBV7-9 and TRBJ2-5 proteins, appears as DTGVSQNPRHKITKRGQNVTFRCDPISEHNRLYWYRQTLGQGPEFLTYFQNEAQLEKSRLLSDRFSAERPKGSFSTLEIQRTEQGDSAMYLCASSFLGTSLQETQYFGPGTRLLVL.